This TCR beta chain was sequenced for a study of beta chain features in type 1 diabetes. The entirety of the isolated RNA underwent reverse transcription, so expressed TCRB transcripts were sequenced. Clones were sequenced by immunoSEQ multiplex PCR, and TCRdb holds only the in-frame ones, with some missing. The sample comprises more than 150,000 clones, more than 10% of which are singletons, and 0.62% rests with the top ten. In germline, CDR1 is MGHRA, CDR2 YSYEKL. The CDR3 consists of 17 residues. After removal of 1 base from V and 0 bases from J, the junction contained 2 bases not matched to a gene.

The sample was central memory CD4+ T cells from blood. This sequence joins TRBV4-1 and TRBJ2-1; 11 nucleotides match TRBD2. The clonotype comes from a woman aged 18-30 years in good health. The CDR3 DNA follows: TGCGCCAGCAGCCAAGTAGCGGGAGGGAGCTCCTACAATGAGCAGTTCTTC. This gives the protein CASSQVAGGSSYNEQFF.